A single sample gave rise to the 13 T cell receptor beta chains below, sequenced in a study of cytomegalovirus exposure and HLA in healthy donors. The PCR used 60 Vbeta and 13 Jbeta primers. Measured with immunoSEQ multiplex PCR; TCRdb has only the in-frame clones, and not every one. The sample has roughly 160,000 clones, roughly 85% seen once. What was sequenced was PBMCs. These receptors all come from a boy aged 2 to 10 in good health and CMV-seronegative.

The genes are TRBV6-6 and TRBJ1-1; D perhaps matches TRBD1 (6 bases). V was shortened by 5 bases and J by 1 base, with 8 bases between the two germline ends. The CDR3 contains 13 residues. Germline CDR1 and CDR2: MNHNY and SVGAGI (reference sequence). CDR3 sequence (DNA): TGTGCCAGCAGTCAGGGGAAGAACACTGAAGCTTTCTTT. This codes for CASSQGKNTEAFF.

The chain has TRBV19 and TRBJ1-2; TRBD1 matches 7 bases. V was clipped by 3 bases and J by 8 bases; unmatched bases: 12. Germline CDR1 is LNHDA and CDR2 is SQIVND (reference sequence). The CDR3 spans 15 residues. The CDR3 region has the DNA TGTGCCAGTAGTATCACCACCTCGACAGGGAGCGGCTACACCTTC. Translation: CASSITTSTGSGYTF.

This rearrangement joins TRBV7-9 to TRBJ2-3; D not resolved. V lost 5 bases and J lost 8, with 20 bases in between. Germline values: CDR1 SEHNR, CDR2 FQNEAQ (reference sequence). The CDR3 runs to 15 residues. CDR3 nucleotide sequence: TGTGCCAGCAGCCGTACCTCCACCTCCGTCGGTACGCAGTATTTT. Translation: CASSRTSTSVGTQYF.

CDR3 sequence (DNA): TGCGCCAGCAGCTTGGAAGGGACAGGGCACACTGAAGCTTTCTTT. Protein product: CASSLEGTGHTEAFF. V usage is TRBV5-1 and J usage is TRBJ1-1; 9 positions agree with TRBD1. V trimming: 0 bases; J trimming: 3 bases; junction bases outside the gene matches: 3. Germline values: CDR1 SGHRS, CDR2 YFSETQ. CDR3 length: 15 residues.

V gene TRBV7-9 combines with J gene TRBJ2-5; D uncertain. CDR1 and CDR2 from the germline V gene are SEHNR and FQNEAQ (reference sequence). The V end lost 1 base, the J end lost 5 bases, and 14 bases lay between the germline ends. The CDR3 is 15 amino acids. This CDR3 is CASSLDVSRRETQYF. DNA for the CDR3: TGTGCCAGCAGCTTAGACGTTTCCCGGCGGGAGACCCAGTACTTC.

The chain joins TRBV13 to TRBJ1-2, with TRBD1 as a possible D gene (5 bases). V was pared by 6 bases and J by 0 bases, with 11 bases between. The CDR3 spans 14 residues. CDR1 and CDR2 from the germline V gene are PRHDT and FYEKMQ (reference sequence). The CDR3 DNA sequence: TGTGCCAGCAGTCTAGTCAGGGCTAACTATGGCTACACCTTC. Translation gives CASSLVRANYGYTF.

As concerns this clone: A junction boundary mismatches the germline segment, possibly from a read error. This sequence joins TRBV15 and TRBJ1-5, with 12 bases identical to TRBD1. Germline V lookup: CDR1 LNHNV, CDR2 YYDKDF (reference sequence). This CDR3 has 17 residues. CDR3 sequence: CATSRVVGTGGKQPQHF. DNA of the CDR3: TGTGCCACCAGCAGAGTAGTCGGGACAGGGGGCAAGCAGCCCCAGCATTTT. The variable domain in full, completed from reference TRBV15 and TRBJ1-5, reads DAMVIQNPRYQVTQFGKPVTLSCSQTLNHNVMYWYQQKSSQAPKLLFHYYDKDFNNEADTPDNFQSRRPNTSFCFLDIRSPGLGDTAMYLCATSRVVGTGGKQPQHFGDGTRLSIL.

As for this clone: At one end the junction does not follow the germline gene, possibly because of a read error. The chain uses TRBV12-5 and TRBJ2-5; TRBD1 matches 7 bases. Germline V gives CDR1 LGHNT, CDR2 FRNRAP. The CDR3 length is 14 residues. The CDR3 DNA reads TGTGCTAGTGGGGTGGGGGACAGACAAGGGACCCAGTACTTC. This translates into CASGVGDRQGTQYF.

Concerning this clone: Within the sample, other DNA sequences also encode this same CDR3. The rearrangement uses TRBV11-3 and TRBJ2-7; D unclear. The CDR3 length is 12 residues. V lost 0 bases and J lost 4, with 4 bases in between. Germline V gene data show CDR1 as SGHNT and CDR2 as YENEEA. CDR3 residues: CASSLDGYEQYF. CDR3 nucleotide sequence: TGTGCCAGCAGCTTAGACGGGTACGAGCAGTACTTC.

The rearrangement joins TRBV5-4 to TRBJ2-7, with TRBD2 matching 8 bases. The CDR3 totals 15 residues. The germline CDR1 and CDR2 sequences are SGHNT and YYREEE (reference sequence). Trimming removed 0 bases from V and 5 bases from J; junction bases left unmatched: 7. CDR3 in DNA: TGTGCCAGCAGCTTGGAGTCCGGGAGGGTCCACGAGCAGTACTTC. Translation gives CASSLESGRVHEQYF.

This clone occurred a few times. J is TRBJ2-5 and V is TRBV4-2; D perhaps matches TRBD1 (5 bases). V was shortened by 0 bases and J by 5 bases, with 10 bases between the two germline ends. From germline, CDR1 is LGHNA and CDR2 YNFKEQ. The CDR3 is 14 residues long. CDR3 nucleotide sequence: TGTGCCAGCAGCCAAGAATCCTCAGGGGAGACCCAGTACTTC. Its translation: CASSQESSGETQYF.

This sequence joins TRBV10-1 and TRBJ1-1, with TRBD1 matching over 8 bases. This CDR3 is 15 amino acids long. Germline lookup yields CDR1 WNHNN and CDR2 SYGVQD (reference sequence). J was trimmed by 4 bases and V by 2 bases; bases with no gene match: 6. This CDR3 reads CASSEGWTGSTEAFF. In DNA, the CDR3 is TGCGCCAGCAGTGAGGGGTGGACAGGGAGCACTGAAGCTTTCTTT.

The rearrangement joins TRBV7-9 to TRBJ2-1; 10 bases line up with TRBD2. The CDR3 spans 18 residues. V was clipped by 3 bases and J by 6 bases; unmatched bases: 14. Germline loops: CDR1 SEHNR, CDR2 FQNEAQ (reference sequence). The CDR3 region has the DNA TGTGCCAGCAGCTTCCCGGGACTAGCGAGAGACCGTCCCAATGAGCAGTTCTTC. Translated: CASSFPGLARDRPNEQFF.